What follows are 8 T cell receptor beta chains derived from one specimen sequenced in a study of blood T cell repertoires in COVID-19. The protocol was immunoSEQ multiplex PCR, while the TCRdb copy is restricted to in-frame clones and leaves out a portion. The table shows about 230,000 clones, with roughly 85% occurring only once. The sequencing sample was made of peripheral blood. The receptors derive from a woman in her 70s with active or convalescent COVID-19.

The rearrangement links TRBV5-4 to TRBJ1-1, with 7 bases lining up with TRBD1. This CDR3 has 14 amino acids. Germline V gives CDR1 SGHNT, CDR2 YYREEE (reference sequence). Trimming took 4 bases from V and 6 from J; bases not matched to a gene: 9. The CDR3 DNA reads TGTGCCAGCAGCCCCTTGCAGGGGGTCGCTGAAGCTTTCTTT. Translating it yields CASSPLQGVAEAFF.

This chain connects TRBV3-1 (or the pseudogene TRBV3-2) to TRBJ2-3, with 9 bases lining up with TRBD2. The CDR3 sequence is 17 residues long. Germline V gives CDR1 LGHDT, CDR2 YNNKEL (reference sequence). V was clipped by 5 bases and J by 4 bases; unmatched bases: 13. CDR3: CASSAPAGRGGSDTQYF. The CDR3 DNA is TGTGCCAGCAGCGCACCTGCGGGGCGGGGGGGTTCAGATACGCAGTATTTT.

The rearrangement uses TRBV20-1 and TRBJ2-7; a weak D match, TRBD2 (5 bases). Per the germline V gene, CDR1 is DFQATT and CDR2 is SNEGSKA (reference sequence). The CDR3 contains 11 residues. With 4 bases removed from V and 6 bases from J, the gap between germline ends came to 10 bases. Written as DNA, the CDR3 is TGCAGTGCTATTGGGAGAGCCGAGCAGTACTTC. Protein: CSAIGRAEQYF.

The V gene is TRBV5-1, the J gene TRBJ1-3, with TRBD1 as a possible D gene (5 bases). The V and J ends lost 5 bases and 2 bases respectively, with 14 bases between them. The CDR3 totals 15 residues. Germline lookup yields CDR1 SGHRS and CDR2 YFSETQ. The CDR3 is CASSVMQGPGNTIYF. In DNA, the CDR3 is TGCGCCAGCAGTGTGATGCAGGGCCCTGGAAACACCATATATTTT.

The rearrangement joins TRBV5-1 to TRBJ2-7, with D perhaps matching TRBD1 (5 bases). The CDR3 extends over 13 amino acids. The V gene lost 4 bases and the J gene lost 9 bases, with 17 bases spanning the gap. CDR1 and CDR2 from the germline V gene are SGHRS and YFSETQ. The CDR3 DNA reads TGCGCCAGCAGCGTCCAGGGTATTCTCGGGCAGTACTTC. It yields the protein CASSVQGILGQYF.

This clone has just one count. The chain has TRBV11-2 and TRBJ2-2; TRBD1 matches 9 bases. The junction had 7 bases not matched to a gene; V was cut back by 4 bases and J by 7 bases. Germline-derived CDR1 and CDR2 are SGHAT and FQNNGV. The CDR3 runs 15 residues. The chain's CDR3 is CASSSGDRAGGELFF. CDR3 sequence (DNA): TGTGCCAGCAGCTCCGGGGACAGGGCGGGCGGGGAGCTGTTTTTT.

The CDR3 sequence is CASSPGETQYF. CDR3 coding DNA: TGTGCCAGCTCCCCGGGAGAGACCCAGTACTTC. The V call is TRBV7-8, the J call TRBJ2-5, with D unresolved. This CDR3 contains 11 residues. The ends were cut back, 8 bases at V and 4 bases at J, with 8 bases in the middle. Germline CDR1 reads SGHVS; CDR2 reads FQNEAQ.

The CDR3 DNA sequence: TGTGCCAGCAGCCCCACTTATGAAACTGAAGCTTTCTTT. This encodes CASSPTYETEAFF. V is TRBV11-1 and J is TRBJ1-1; no clear D gene. Trimming stripped 5 bases from V and 5 bases from J, with 12 bases between. The CDR3 is 13 residues long. In germline, CDR1 is SGHAT, CDR2 FQDESV (reference sequence).